Shown below are 22 T cell receptor beta chains from a single sample sequenced in a study of cytomegalovirus exposure and HLA in healthy donors (dated by TCRdb to 2017 to 2019). Library construction relied on the immunoSEQ multiplex PCR assay. TCRdb took this table from immuneACCESS and kept in-frame rearrangements with V and J called. Such tables lack part of the clones; where checked against another copy, unresolved V genes explain under half of the gap, and the rest is unexplained. Within this sample are under 200,000 clones, with approximately 96% of them counted one time only. 0.89% of the sample rests with the top ten. The sample consisted of PBMCs. The receptors originated from a woman aged 18-35 years in good health and CMV-seronegative.

The rearrangement links TRBV9 to TRBJ1-3; possibly TRBD1 for D (5 bases). V was clipped by 4 bases and J by 0 bases, with 17 bases between them. The CDR3 has 17 residues. From germline, CDR1 is SGDLS and CDR2 YYNGEE. This CDR3 reads CASSKPTGVFSGNTIYF. CDR3 DNA: TGTGCCAGCAGCAAACCGACGGGGGTCTTCTCTGGAAACACCATATATTTT.

The chain has TRBV7-3 and TRBJ2-3; TRBD2 agrees at 14 bases. The CDR3 has 17 residues. Germline CDR1 reads SGHTA; CDR2 reads FQGTGA. The V and J ends lost 6 bases and 1 base, in that order; junction bases with no gene match: 6. CDR3 sequence reads: CASSSGTSGGRTDTQYF. The DNA for the CDR3 is TGTGCCAGCAGTTCCGGGACTAGCGGGGGCCGCACAGATACGCAGTATTTT. Filled out from reference TRBV7-3 and TRBJ2-3, the complete variable domain reads GAGVSQTPSNKVTEKGKYVELRCDPISGHTALYWYRQSLGQGPEFLIYFQGTGAADDSGLPNDRFFAVRPEGSVSTLKIQRTERGDSAVYLCASSSGTSGGRTDTQYFGPGTRLTVL.

This clone appeared a single time. V usage is TRBV2 and J usage is TRBJ2-2; no firm D call. The germline V gene encodes CDR1 SNHLY and CDR2 FYNNEI. Deletions cut 0 bases from V and 4 bases from J, with 6 bases between. The CDR3 is 14 amino acids. CDR3 nucleotides: TGTGCCAGCAGTGAAGCTGTAATCACCGGGGAGCTGTTTTTT. Translation gives CASSEAVITGELFF.

The chain recombines TRBV5-1 with TRBJ2-5, with TRBD2 matching over 10 bases. Per the germline V gene, CDR1 is SGHRS and CDR2 is YFSETQ. Trimming removed 2 bases from V and 4 bases from J; junction bases left unmatched: 5. CDR3 length: 15 amino acids. The CDR3 here is CASSLGASGGETQYF. CDR3 bases: TGCGCCAGCAGCTTAGGGGCTAGCGGGGGAGAGACCCAGTACTTC.

The chain couples TRBV2 to TRBJ1-2, with 8 nucleotides matching TRBD1. The CDR3 loop spans 13 amino acids. CDR1 and CDR2 (germline): SNHLY, FYNNEI. J was trimmed by 8 bases and V by 4 bases; bases with no gene match: 6. DNA for the CDR3: TGTGCCAGCAGTGGGGGGACAGGTCGGGGCTACACCTTC. The encoded protein is CASSGGTGRGYTF.

This chain links TRBV18 with TRBJ2-2; possible D gene TRBD1, 5 bases. Germline-derived CDR1 and CDR2 are KGHSH and LQKENI. Deletions cut 3 bases from V and 5 bases from J, with 19 bases between. The CDR3 consists of 17 residues. CDR3 region: CASSPKMSGLSTGELFF. In DNA, the CDR3 is TGTGCCAGCTCACCGAAGATGTCAGGGTTATCGACCGGGGAGCTGTTTTTT.

This chain links TRBV5-4 with TRBJ1-2, with 7 bases matching TRBD1. The germline V gene encodes CDR1 SGHNT and CDR2 YYREEE (reference sequence). The CDR3 covers 17 residues. The trim removed 6 bases at V and 2 bases at J, leaving 16 bases unmatched. CDR3 coding DNA: TGTGCCAGCAACCCCGCCCCTACAGGGGTTTACAACTATGGCTACACCTTC. It yields the protein CASNPAPTGVYNYGYTF.

The rearrangement links TRBV14 to TRBJ1-2, with D maybe TRBD1 (5 bases). CDR1 SGHDN and CDR2 FVKESK come from the germline V gene. The V end lost 4 bases, the J end lost 4 bases, and 19 bases lay between the germline ends. This CDR3 contains 16 residues. The CDR3 spells CASSPRLVKRGYGYTF. The CDR3 DNA reads as TGTGCCAGCAGCCCGCGGCTAGTTAAAAGGGGCTATGGCTACACCTTC.

The chain is built from TRBV6-1 and TRBJ2-7, with 7 bases that match TRBD2. The length of the CDR3 is 14 residues. Germline CDR1 and CDR2: MNHNS and SASEGT. V trimming: 2 bases; J trimming: 2 bases; junction bases outside the gene matches: 3. CDR3 loop: CASSEPGLPYEQYF. The CDR3 DNA reads as TGTGCCAGCAGTGAACCGGGACTACCCTACGAGCAGTACTTC.

The rearrangement uses TRBV7-9 and TRBJ2-1; D may be TRBD2 (5 bases). Between the trimmed V and J ends, which lost 3 bases and 7 bases, there was a span of 13 bases. The germline CDR1 and CDR2 sequences are SEHNR and FQNEAQ (reference sequence). This CDR3 region has 14 residues. This CDR3 reads CASSFDGSSNEQFF. CDR3 nucleotides: TGTGCCAGCAGCTTTGATGGGAGTTCTAATGAGCAGTTCTTC.

This chain links TRBV13 with TRBJ2-3, with D possibly TRBD2 on 6 matching bases. The V end lost 1 base, the J end lost 1 base, and 9 bases lay between the germline ends. Germline lookup yields CDR1 PRHDT and CDR2 FYEKMQ (reference sequence). The CDR3 sequence is 15 residues long. The CDR3, as DNA: TGTGCCAGCAGCTTAGCGGGGGTGGGCACAGATACGCAGTATTTT. This encodes CASSLAGVGTDTQYF.

V gene TRBV13 combines with J gene TRBJ1-1; the D gene is possibly TRBD1 (5 bases). V dropped 1 base and J dropped 5 bases, with 11 bases sitting between them. CDR3 length: 14 amino acids. CDR1 PRHDT and CDR2 FYEKMQ come from the germline V gene (reference sequence). The chain's CDR3 is CASSLALGDTEAFF. CDR3 nucleotide sequence: TGTGCCAGCAGCTTAGCTTTAGGGGATACTGAAGCTTTCTTT.

The J gene is TRBJ2-3, the V gene TRBV19; TRBD2 is a possible D gene (7 bases). With 11 bases removed from V and 5 bases from J, the gap between germline ends came to 23 bases. The germline V gene encodes CDR1 LNHDA and CDR2 SQIVND (reference sequence). The CDR3 is 15 amino acids. This CDR3 is CAPLKGGGFGDTQYF. Here the CDR3 DNA reads TGTGCCCCCCTCAAGGGGGGGGGCTTTGGAGATACGCAGTATTTT.

The chain uses TRBV5-1 and TRBJ2-2, with TRBD2 identical over 12 bases. Germline trimming cut 6 bases from V and 5 bases from J; bases unmatched to any gene: 11. The CDR3 sequence is 17 residues long. Germline V gene lookup returns CDR1 SGHRS and CDR2 YFSETQ. This chain's CDR3 is CASTVTSGGPSTGELFF. The CDR3 DNA follows: TGCGCCAGCACAGTTACTAGCGGGGGGCCATCTACCGGGGAGCTGTTTTTT.

The CDR3: CASSETRESPRFRPLHF. In DNA, the CDR3 is TGTGCCAGCAGTGAAACCCGGGAATCCCCTAGATTCCGGCCCCTCCACTTT. The V gene is TRBV6-1, the J gene TRBJ1-6; no firm D call. Trimming shortened V by 2 bases and J by 13 bases, and 24 bases separated the two germline ends. Germline V gene lookup returns CDR1 MNHNS and CDR2 SASEGT. The CDR3 extends over 17 amino acids.

V usage is TRBV19 and J usage is TRBJ1-5; 8 nucleotides match TRBD1. V shed 5 bases, J shed 6 bases, and the junction held 3 bases outside the gene matches. The CDR3 extends over 13 amino acids. In germline, CDR1 is LNHDA, CDR2 SQIVND (reference sequence). Here the CDR3 reads CASSVTGVQPQHF. Written as DNA, the CDR3 is TGTGCCAGTAGTGTGACAGGGGTTCAGCCCCAGCATTTT.

This chain links TRBV5-1 with TRBJ2-2; 8 nucleotides agree with TRBD2. Germline V gene sequence: CDR1 SGHRS, CDR2 YFSETQ. The ends lost 7 bases at V and 6 bases at J; junction bases unmatched: 11. This CDR3 comprises 15 residues. In DNA form, the CDR3 reads TGCGCCAGCTGCGACACAGGGACTAGGGCCGGGGAGCTGTTTTTT. Amino acid sequence: CASCDTGTRAGELFF.

The J gene is TRBJ2-5, the V gene TRBV9; 9 bases map to TRBD2. Germline assignment: CDR1 SGDLS and CDR2 YYNGEE. V was clipped by 7 bases and J by 4 bases; unmatched bases: 8. The CDR3 sequence is 14 residues long. CDR3 protein: CASGRGGVIETQYF. The CDR3 nucleotides read TGTGCCAGCGGTCGCGGGGGGGTAATAGAGACCCAGTACTTC.

The V call is TRBV15, the J call TRBJ2-1; TRBD1 matches at 9 bases. Germline V lookup: CDR1 LNHNV, CDR2 YYDKDF (reference sequence). V dropped 5 bases and J dropped 12; count of bases not matched to a gene: 20. The CDR3 sequence is 17 residues long. In nucleotides, the CDR3 is TGTGCCACCAGCGCCCGTACCGGGACAGGGCTTGATGGAATGCAGTTCTTC. Translating gives CATSARTGTGLDGMQFF.

This chain uses TRBV7-6 with TRBJ1-1; D call uncertain. Trimming took off 1 base at V and 7 bases at J, with 10 bases between the two ends. CDR1 and CDR2 (germline): SGHVS, FNYEAQ. The CDR3 runs to 13 residues. CDR3 DNA: TGTGCCAGCAGCTTAGTGGAGCGGAGTGAAGCTTTCTTT. It codes for CASSLVERSEAFF.

This rearrangement joins TRBV5-5 to TRBJ1-1; 10 nucleotides match TRBD1. The CDR3 runs to 14 residues. Trimming took 0 bases from V and 4 from J; bases not matched to a gene: 0. CDR1 is SGHKS and CDR2 is YYEKEE in the germline V gene (reference sequence). DNA for the CDR3: TGTGCCAGCAGCTTGGGGACAGGGGGCACTGAAGCTTTCTTT. Encoded protein: CASSLGTGGTEAFF.

This chain links TRBV18 with TRBJ2-5; D not certain. The germline V and J ends were trimmed by 3 bases and 2 bases, with 7 bases remaining between them. There are 13 residues in the CDR3. In germline, CDR1 is KGHSH, CDR2 LQKENI. The CDR3 region is CASSPTLQETQYF. The CDR3 nucleotides read TGTGCCAGCTCACCTACCCTACAAGAGACCCAGTACTTC.